One TCR beta chain is described in this entry. The V gene lost 0 bases and the J gene lost 10 bases, with 16 bases spanning the gap. The germline CDR1 and CDR2 sequences are MNHEY and SVGAGI. The CDR3 has 15 amino acids. Repertoires were generated with immunoSEQ multiplex PCR, while TCRdb's copy carries only in-frame clones and drops some. The sample lists more than 30,000 clones; around 89% were seen once. This sample is part of a study of blood T cell repertoires in COVID-19. Sequenced material: peripheral blood. This sequence was found in a man in his sixties with active COVID-19. The chain links TRBV6-5 to TRBJ2-1, with D tentatively TRBD2 (6 bases). The CDR3 is CASSYSGGVAEEQFF. The CDR3 DNA reads as TGTGCCAGCAGTTACTCGGGCGGGGTGGCCGAGGAGCAGTTCTTC.